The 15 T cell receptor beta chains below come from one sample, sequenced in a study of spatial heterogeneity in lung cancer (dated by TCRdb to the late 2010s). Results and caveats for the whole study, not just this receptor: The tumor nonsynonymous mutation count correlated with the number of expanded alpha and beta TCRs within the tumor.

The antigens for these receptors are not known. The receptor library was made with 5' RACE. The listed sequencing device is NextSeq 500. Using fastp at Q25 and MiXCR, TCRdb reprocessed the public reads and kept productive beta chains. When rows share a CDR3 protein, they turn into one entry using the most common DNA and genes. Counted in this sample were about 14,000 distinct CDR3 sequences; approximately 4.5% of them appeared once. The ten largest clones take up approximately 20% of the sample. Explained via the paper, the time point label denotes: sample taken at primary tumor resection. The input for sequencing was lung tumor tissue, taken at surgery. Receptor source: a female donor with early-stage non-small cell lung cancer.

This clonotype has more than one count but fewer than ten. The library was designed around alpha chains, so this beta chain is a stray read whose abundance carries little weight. CDR3 sequence reads: CASSYHPSAQETQYF. In nucleotides, the CDR3 is TGTGCCAGCAGTTACCACCCTAGCGCCCAAGAGACCCAGTACTTC. The genes are TRBV6-5 and TRBJ2-5, with D perhaps matching TRBD2 (6 bases). Between the trimmed V and J ends, which lost 2 bases and 1 base, there was a span of 11 bases. Germline lookup yields CDR1 MNHEY and CDR2 SVGAGI. This CDR3 region has 15 residues.

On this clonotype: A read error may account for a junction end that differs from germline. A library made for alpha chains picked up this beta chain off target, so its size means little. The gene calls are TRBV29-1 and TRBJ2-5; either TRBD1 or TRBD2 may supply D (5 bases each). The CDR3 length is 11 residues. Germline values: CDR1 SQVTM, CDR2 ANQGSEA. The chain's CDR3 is CSVDWGETQYF. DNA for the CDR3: TGCAGTGTTGATTGGGGGGAGACCCAGTACTTC. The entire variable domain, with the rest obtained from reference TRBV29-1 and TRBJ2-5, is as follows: SAVISQKPSRDICQRGTSLTIQCQVDSQVTMMFWYRQQPGQSLTLIATANQGSEATYESGFVIDKFPISRPNLTFSTLTVSNMSPEDSSIYLCSVDWGETQYFGPGTRLLVL.

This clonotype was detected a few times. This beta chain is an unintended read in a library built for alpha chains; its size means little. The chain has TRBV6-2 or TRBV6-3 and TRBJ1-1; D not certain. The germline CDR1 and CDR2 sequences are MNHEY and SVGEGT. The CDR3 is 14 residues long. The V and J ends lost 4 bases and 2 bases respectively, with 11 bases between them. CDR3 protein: CASSWPGSNTEAFF. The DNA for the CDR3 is TGTGCCAGCAGTTGGCCGGGGAGCAACACTGAAGCTTTCTTT.

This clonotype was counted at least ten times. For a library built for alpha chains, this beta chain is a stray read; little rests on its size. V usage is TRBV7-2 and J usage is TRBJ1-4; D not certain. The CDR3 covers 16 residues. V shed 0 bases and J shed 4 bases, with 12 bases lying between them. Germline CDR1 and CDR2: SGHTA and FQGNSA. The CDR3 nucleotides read TGTGCCAGCAGCTTAGCGGCGAGGCAGGTTAATGAAAAACTGTTTTTT. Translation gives CASSLAARQVNEKLFF.

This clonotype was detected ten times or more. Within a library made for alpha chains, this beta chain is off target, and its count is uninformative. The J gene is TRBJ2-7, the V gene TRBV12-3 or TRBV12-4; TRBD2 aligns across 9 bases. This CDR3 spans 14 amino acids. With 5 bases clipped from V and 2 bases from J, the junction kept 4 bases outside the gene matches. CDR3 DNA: TGTGCCAGCAGTGGGACTAGCTACACCTACGAGCAGTACTTC. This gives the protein CASSGTSYTYEQYF.

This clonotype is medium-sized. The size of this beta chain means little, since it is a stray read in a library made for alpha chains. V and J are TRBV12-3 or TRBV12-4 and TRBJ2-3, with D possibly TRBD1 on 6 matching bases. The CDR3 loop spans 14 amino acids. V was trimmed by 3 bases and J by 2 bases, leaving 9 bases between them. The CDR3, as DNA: TGTGCCAGCAGTTTCGACAGGCACACAGATACGCAGTATTTT. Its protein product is CASSFDRHTDTQYF.

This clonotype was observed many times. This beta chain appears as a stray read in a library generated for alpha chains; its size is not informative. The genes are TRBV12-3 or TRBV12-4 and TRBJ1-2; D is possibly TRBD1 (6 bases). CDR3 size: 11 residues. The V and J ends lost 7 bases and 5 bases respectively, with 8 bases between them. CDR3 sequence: CASTGQYGYTF. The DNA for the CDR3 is TGTGCCAGCACCGGACAGTATGGCTACACCTTC.

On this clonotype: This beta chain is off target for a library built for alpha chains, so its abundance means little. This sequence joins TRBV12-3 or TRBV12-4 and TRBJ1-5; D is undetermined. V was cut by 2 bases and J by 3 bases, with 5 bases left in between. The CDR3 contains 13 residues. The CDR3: CASSLRHNQPQHF. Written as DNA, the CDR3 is TGTGCCAGCAGTTTAAGGCACAATCAGCCCCAGCATTTT.

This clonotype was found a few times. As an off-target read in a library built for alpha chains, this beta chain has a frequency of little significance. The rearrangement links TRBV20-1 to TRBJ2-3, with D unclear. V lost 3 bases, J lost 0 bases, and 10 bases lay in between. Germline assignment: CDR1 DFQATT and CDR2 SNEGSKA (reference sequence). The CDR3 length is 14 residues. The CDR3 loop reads CSASSPQSTDTQYF. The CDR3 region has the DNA TGCAGTGCTAGTTCCCCTCAAAGCACAGATACGCAGTATTTT.

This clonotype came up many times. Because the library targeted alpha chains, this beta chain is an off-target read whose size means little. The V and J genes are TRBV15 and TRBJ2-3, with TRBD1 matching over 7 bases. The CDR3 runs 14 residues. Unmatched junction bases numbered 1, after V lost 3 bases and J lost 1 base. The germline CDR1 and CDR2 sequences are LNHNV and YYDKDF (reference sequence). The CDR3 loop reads CATSSDRGTDTQYF. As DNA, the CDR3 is TGTGCCACCAGCAGCGACAGGGGCACAGATACGCAGTATTTT. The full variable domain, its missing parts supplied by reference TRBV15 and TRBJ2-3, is DAMVIQNPRYQVTQFGKPVTLSCSQTLNHNVMYWYQQKSSQAPKLLFHYYDKDFNNEADTPDNFQSRRPNTSFCFLDIRSPGLGDTAMYLCATSSDRGTDTQYFGPGTRLTVL.

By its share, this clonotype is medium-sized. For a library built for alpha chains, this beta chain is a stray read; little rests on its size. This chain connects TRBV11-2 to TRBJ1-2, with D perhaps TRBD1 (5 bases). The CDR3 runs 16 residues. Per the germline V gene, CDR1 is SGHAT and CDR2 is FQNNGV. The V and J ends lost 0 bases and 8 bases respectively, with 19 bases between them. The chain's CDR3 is CASSLDGQGTHRGYTF. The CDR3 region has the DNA TGTGCCAGCAGCTTAGATGGTCAGGGCACCCACCGCGGCTACACCTTC. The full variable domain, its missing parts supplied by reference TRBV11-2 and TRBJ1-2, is EAGVAQSPRYKIIEKRQSVAFWCNPISGHATLYWYQQILGQGPKLLIQFQNNGVVDDSQLPKDRFSAERLKGVDSTLKIQPAKLEDSAVYLCASSLDGQGTHRGYTFGSGTRLTVV.

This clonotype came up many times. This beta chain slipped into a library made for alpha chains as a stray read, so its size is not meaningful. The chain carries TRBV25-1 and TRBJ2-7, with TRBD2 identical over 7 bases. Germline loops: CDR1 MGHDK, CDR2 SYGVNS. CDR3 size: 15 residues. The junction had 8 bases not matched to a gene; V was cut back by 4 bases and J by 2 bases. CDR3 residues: CASSAPGGGTYEQYF. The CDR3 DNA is TGTGCCAGCAGTGCCCCGGGGGGAGGTACCTACGAGCAGTACTTC.

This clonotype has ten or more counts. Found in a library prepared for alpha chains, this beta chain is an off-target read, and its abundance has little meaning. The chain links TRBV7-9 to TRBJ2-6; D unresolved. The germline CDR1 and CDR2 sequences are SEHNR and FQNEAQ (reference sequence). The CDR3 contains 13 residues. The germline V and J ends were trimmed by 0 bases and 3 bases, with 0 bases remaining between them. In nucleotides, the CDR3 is TGTGCCAGCAGCTTAGCTGGGGCCAACGTCCTGACTTTC. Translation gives CASSLAGANVLTF.

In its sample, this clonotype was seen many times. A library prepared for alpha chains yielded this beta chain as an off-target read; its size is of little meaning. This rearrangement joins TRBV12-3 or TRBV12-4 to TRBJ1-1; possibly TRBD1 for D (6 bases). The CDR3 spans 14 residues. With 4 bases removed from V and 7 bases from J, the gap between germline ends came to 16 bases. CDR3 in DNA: TGTGCCAGCAGTTCGATCCAGGGGACCGGTGAAGCTTTCTTT. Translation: CASSSIQGTGEAFF.

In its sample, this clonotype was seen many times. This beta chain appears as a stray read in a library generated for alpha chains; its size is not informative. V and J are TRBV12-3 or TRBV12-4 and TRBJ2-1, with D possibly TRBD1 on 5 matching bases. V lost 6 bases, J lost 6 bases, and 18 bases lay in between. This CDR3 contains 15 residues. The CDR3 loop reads CASRPVRQTSNEQFF. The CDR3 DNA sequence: TGTGCCAGCAGGCCTGTAAGACAGACCTCCAATGAGCAGTTCTTC.